Below are 26 T cell receptor beta chains sequenced from a single sample in a study of blood T cell repertoires in COVID-19. The assay was immunoSEQ multiplex PCR, and TCRdb's table has in-frame clones only and misses some. The sample yields more than 150,000 clones, roughly 80% seen once. The sequenced sample consisted of PBMCs or T cells enriched from blood (not recorded which). These receptors originate from a woman aged 50 to 60 who had recovered from COVID-19.

The chain is built from TRBV4-3 and TRBJ2-2; 7 bases are a match to TRBD2. Germline loops: CDR1 LGHNA, CDR2 YSLEER. This CDR3 region has 16 residues. The junction had 4 bases not matched to a gene; V was cut back by 0 bases and J by 3 bases. CDR3 sequence reads: CASSQEAGVDTGELFF. For the CDR3, the DNA is TGCGCCAGCAGCCAAGAGGCGGGAGTAGACACCGGGGAGCTGTTTTTT.

This clone was picked up one time. The chain couples TRBV6-2 or TRBV6-3 to TRBJ2-7; TRBD1 agrees at 8 bases. CDR3 length: 15 amino acids. Germline values: CDR1 MNHEY, CDR2 SVGEGT. Germline trimming cut 0 bases from V and 2 bases from J; bases unmatched to any gene: 3. In nucleotides, the CDR3 is TGTGCCAGCAGTTACTCAGCAGGGGGCCCCTACGAGCAGTACTTC. Its protein is CASSYSAGGPYEQYF.

V and J are TRBV28 and TRBJ1-2; tentatively, D is TRBD1 (5 bases). The CDR3 contains 13 residues. Germline CDR1 and CDR2: MDHEN and SYDVKM. The V gene lost 2 bases and the J gene lost 8 bases, with 12 bases spanning the gap. The CDR3 region is CASSLEGTRGYTF. CDR3 nucleotides: TGTGCCAGCAGTTTAGAAGGGACTCGGGGCTACACCTTC.

V is TRBV5-4 and J is TRBJ2-1, with D possibly being TRBD1 (6 bases). This CDR3 spans 15 amino acids. V lost 4 bases to trimming and J lost 0 bases, with 11 bases between them. The germline gives CDR1 SGHNT, CDR2 YYREEE (reference sequence). The DNA for the CDR3 is TGTGCCAGCAGCAAAACAGGGAACTCCTACAATGAGCAGTTCTTC. Translated: CASSKTGNSYNEQFF.

The chain joins TRBV5-1 to TRBJ1-1; possible D gene TRBD1, 5 bases. The V end lost 2 bases, the J end lost 0 bases, and 11 bases lay between the germline ends. The CDR3 covers 15 residues. Looked up from germline, CDR1 is SGHRS and CDR2 is YFSETQ. In nucleotides, the CDR3 is TGCGCCAGCAGCTTAGGAGACAGCATGAACACTGAAGCTTTCTTT. It encodes CASSLGDSMNTEAFF.

The chain carries TRBV7-6 and TRBJ2-3; tentatively, D is TRBD2 (6 bases). Germline loops: CDR1 SGHVS, CDR2 FNYEAQ. Trimming removed 3 bases from V and 6 bases from J, with 13 bases in between. The length of the CDR3 is 14 residues. In nucleotides, the CDR3 is TGTGCCAGCAGCTTTGCCGGGAGTCGGGATACGCAGTATTTT. Protein: CASSFAGSRDTQYF.

The chain links TRBV19 to TRBJ2-5; 7 nucleotides line up with TRBD2. Germline CDR1 LNHDA, CDR2 SQIVND (reference sequence). The CDR3 contains 15 residues. J lost 5 bases, V lost 5 bases, and 11 bases had no gene match. CDR3: CASSVSLANRETQYF. In DNA, the CDR3 is TGTGCCAGTAGTGTCTCACTAGCGAACAGGGAGACCCAGTACTTC.

This clone was recorded a few times. V usage is TRBV7-9 and J usage is TRBJ1-2; D remains ambiguous. CDR1 is SEHNR, CDR2 FQNEAQ, per germline (reference sequence). V lost 3 bases and J 5 bases, leaving 10 bases between the germline ends. This CDR3 contains 13 residues. The CDR3, as DNA: TGTGCCAGCAGCTTCACAACCTCTTATGGCTACACCTTC. Residues: CASSFTTSYGYTF.

The chain has TRBV7-8 and TRBJ2-7, with 7 bases identical to TRBD2. Germline-derived CDR1 and CDR2 are SGHVS and FQNEAQ. The length of the CDR3 is 15 residues. V lost 4 bases to trimming and J lost 2 bases; unmatched junction nucleotides: 8. CDR3 amino acids: CASSSGSSGTYEQYF. The DNA of the CDR3 is TGTGCCAGCAGCTCAGGGTCTAGCGGAACCTACGAGCAGTACTTC. The whole variable domain, filled in from reference TRBV7-8 and TRBJ2-7, reads GAGVSQSPRYKVAKRGQDVALRCDPISGHVSLFWYQQALGQGPEFLTYFQNEAQLDKSGLPSDRFFAERPEGSVSTLKIQRTQQEDSAVYLCASSSGSSGTYEQYFGPGTRLTVT.

The V call is TRBV4-1, the J call TRBJ1-5; D ambiguous. From germline, CDR1 is MGHRA and CDR2 YSYEKL. This CDR3 spans 18 amino acids. V was pared by 5 bases and J by 5 bases, with 25 bases between. The DNA of the CDR3 is TGCGCCAGCAGCTCAACGGCTCGTGAGGGTACTCTCGATCAGCCCCAGCATTTT. It specifies CASSSTAREGTLDQPQHF.

This rearrangement joins TRBV6-1 to TRBJ2-2, with D possibly being TRBD1 (6 bases). Germline-derived CDR1 and CDR2 are MNHNS and SASEGT. This CDR3 spans 13 amino acids. Trimming took 1 base from V and 9 from J, leaving 9 bases between them. CDR3 nucleotide sequence: TGTGCCAGCAGTGAAGTCAGGGGATGGGAGCTGTTTTTT. Translating gives CASSEVRGWELFF.

This chain connects TRBV19 to TRBJ1-1, with unresolved D. Germline V gives CDR1 LNHDA, CDR2 SQIVND (reference sequence). V gave up 7 bases and J gave up 4 bases, with 13 bases separating them. CDR3 length: 13 amino acids. CDR3 coding DNA: TGTGCCAGTAATGGCTGGGAGGGCACTGAAGCTTTCTTT. Its translation is CASNGWEGTEAFF.

This clone occurred a few times. The genes are TRBV6-2 or TRBV6-3 and TRBJ2-5; weak D call: TRBD1 (6 bases). This CDR3 has 15 amino acids. The germline V gene encodes CDR1 MNHEY and CDR2 SVGEGT. Trimming removed 3 bases at V and 0 bases at J, with 11 bases between. CDR3 sequence (DNA): TGTGCCAGCAGTTATCAGGGGCGGAACCAAGAGACCCAGTACTTC. This translates into CASSYQGRNQETQYF.

The chain has TRBV10-3 and TRBJ1-5, with 7 bases that match TRBD1. The CDR3 spans 15 residues. Germline CDR1 ENHRY, CDR2 SYGVKD. V shed 2 bases and J 3 bases; nucleotides not matched to a gene: 4. The DNA for the CDR3 is TGTGCCATCAGTGAGGACAGGGTTTCCAATCAGCCCCAGCATTTT. Translating it yields CAISEDRVSNQPQHF.

Remarks on this clone: The sample has other DNA sequences that encode this CDR3 too. The J gene is TRBJ2-5, the V gene TRBV11-2; D uncertain. The CDR3 totals 12 residues. With 5 bases removed from V and 0 bases from J, the gap between germline ends came to 4 bases. Germline V gene data show CDR1 as SGHAT and CDR2 as FQNNGV. CDR3 nucleotide sequence: TGTGCCAGCAGCCGGGACCAAGAGACCCAGTACTTC. This translates into CASSRDQETQYF.

This sequence joins TRBV30 and TRBJ1-1, with 8 bases aligning to TRBD1. Per the germline V gene, CDR1 is GTSNPN and CDR2 is SVGIG (reference sequence). The CDR3 runs 13 residues. The CDR3, as DNA: TGTGCTCTGGAGGGTTACAGGGGGACTGAAGCTTTCTTT. Its translation: CALEGYRGTEAFF. The full variable domain, completed using reference TRBV30 and TRBJ1-1, is SQTIHQWPATLVQPVGSPLSLECTVEGTSNPNLYWYRQAAGRGLQLLFYSVGIGQISSEVPQNLSASRPQDRQFILSSKKLLLSDSGFYLCALEGYRGTEAFFGQGTRLTVV.

The sample holds a few counts of this clone. The V and J genes are TRBV18 and TRBJ2-1; tentative D call: TRBD2 (5 bases). The V gene's germline CDR1 is KGHSH and CDR2 LQKENI. This CDR3 is built from 17 residues. The V and J ends lost 3 bases and 0 bases respectively, with 15 bases between them. The CDR3 region has the DNA TGTGCCAGCTCACCGGAGAGGGTTCTTCGCTCCTACAATGAGCAGTTCTTC. Translating gives CASSPERVLRSYNEQFF.

The chain recombines TRBV5-5 with TRBJ1-6; D uncertain. The V gene lost 1 base and the J gene lost 7 bases, with 15 bases spanning the gap. Looked up from germline, CDR1 is SGHKS and CDR2 is YYEKEE (reference sequence). The CDR3 runs to 16 residues. CDR3 region: CASSLSPRADNSPLHF. The CDR3 bases are TGTGCCAGCAGCTTGAGCCCGAGGGCGGACAATTCACCCCTCCACTTT.

The chain links TRBV7-2 to TRBJ1-1; D not certain. Germline assignment: CDR1 SGHTA and CDR2 FQGNSA. This CDR3 comprises 13 residues. Trimming shortened V by 2 bases and J by 1 base, and 5 bases separated the two germline ends. The CDR3 DNA reads as TGTGCCAGCAGCTTAAACAAGAACACTGAAGCTTTCTTT. Protein: CASSLNKNTEAFF.

The gene calls are TRBV4-1 and TRBJ1-1; 11 bases agree with TRBD1. Germline V gene sequence: CDR1 MGHRA, CDR2 YSYEKL. This CDR3 spans 13 amino acids. V was clipped by 6 bases and J by 11 bases; unmatched bases: 8. The CDR3 nucleotides read TGCGCCAGCAGGGGATGGACAGGGGGCGACGCTTTCTTT. It codes for CASRGWTGGDAFF.

The chain employs TRBV6-5 and TRBJ2-7; D perhaps matches TRBD1 (5 bases). Germline loops: CDR1 MNHEY, CDR2 SVGAGI. V lost 0 bases and J 2 bases, leaving 11 bases between the germline ends. The CDR3 loop spans 15 amino acids. CDR3 DNA sequence: TGTGCCAGCAGTTACTCCCCAGGGCCGACCTACGAGCAGTACTTC. It encodes CASSYSPGPTYEQYF.

The chain has TRBV7-9 and TRBJ1-2, with 10 nucleotides matching TRBD1. Germline V gene sequence: CDR1 SEHNR, CDR2 FQNEAQ (reference sequence). The CDR3 totals 14 residues. J lost 7 bases, V lost 5 bases, and 7 bases had no gene match. The CDR3 loop reads CASSPDRGVSGYTF. The CDR3 DNA follows: TGTGCCAGCAGCCCGGACAGGGGGGTCAGTGGCTACACCTTC.

This chain uses TRBV5-3 with TRBJ1-5, with D unclear. TRBV5-3 has ORF status, its function being uncertain. V shed 1 base and J shed 11 bases, with 16 bases lying between them. The CDR3 totals 14 residues. CDR3 in amino acids: CARSLFPTRPAQHF. CDR3 DNA sequence: TGTGCCAGAAGCTTGTTCCCTACCCGTCCGGCCCAGCATTTT.

The chain employs TRBV7-9 and TRBJ1-3; D remains ambiguous. This CDR3 region has 13 residues. The V end was cut by 6 bases, the J end by 3 bases, with 9 bases between. Germline V gene data show CDR1 as SEHNR and CDR2 as FQNEAQ (reference sequence). The CDR3 loop is CASRSSGGNTIYF. CDR3 DNA sequence: TGTGCCAGCAGGTCCTCGGGTGGAAACACCATATATTTT. Supplemented by reference TRBV7-9 and TRBJ1-3, the full variable domain reads DTGVSQNPRHKITKRGQNVTFRCDPISEHNRLYWYRQTLGQGPEFLTYFQNEAQLEKSRLLSDRFSAERPKGSFSTLEIQRTEQGDSAMYLCASRSSGGNTIYFGEGSWLTVV.

The chain uses TRBV7-8 and TRBJ1-5; TRBD1 is a possible D gene (6 bases). The CDR3 loop spans 15 amino acids. Per the germline V gene, CDR1 is SGHVS and CDR2 is FQNEAQ. V lost 4 bases and J lost 3, with 13 bases in between. CDR3 sequence: CASSSERGFNQPQHF. CDR3 coding DNA: TGTGCCAGCAGCTCGGAAAGGGGGTTCAATCAGCCCCAGCATTTT. The full variable domain, in which reference TRBV7-8 and TRBJ1-5 provide the parts outside the CDR3, is GAGVSQSPRYKVAKRGQDVALRCDPISGHVSLFWYQQALGQGPEFLTYFQNEAQLDKSGLPSDRFFAERPEGSVSTLKIQRTQQEDSAVYLCASSSERGFNQPQHFGDGTRLSIL.

The V gene is TRBV6-5, the J gene TRBJ1-2, with D maybe TRBD1 (5 bases). Per the germline V gene, CDR1 is MNHEY and CDR2 is SVGAGI. The CDR3 extends over 15 amino acids. The ends were cut back, 5 bases at V and 8 bases at J, with 21 bases in the middle. For the CDR3, the DNA is TGTGCCAGCAGTCGTCGCGCCCTGGAGGGGTGGGGCTACACCTTC. It specifies CASSRRALEGWGYTF.